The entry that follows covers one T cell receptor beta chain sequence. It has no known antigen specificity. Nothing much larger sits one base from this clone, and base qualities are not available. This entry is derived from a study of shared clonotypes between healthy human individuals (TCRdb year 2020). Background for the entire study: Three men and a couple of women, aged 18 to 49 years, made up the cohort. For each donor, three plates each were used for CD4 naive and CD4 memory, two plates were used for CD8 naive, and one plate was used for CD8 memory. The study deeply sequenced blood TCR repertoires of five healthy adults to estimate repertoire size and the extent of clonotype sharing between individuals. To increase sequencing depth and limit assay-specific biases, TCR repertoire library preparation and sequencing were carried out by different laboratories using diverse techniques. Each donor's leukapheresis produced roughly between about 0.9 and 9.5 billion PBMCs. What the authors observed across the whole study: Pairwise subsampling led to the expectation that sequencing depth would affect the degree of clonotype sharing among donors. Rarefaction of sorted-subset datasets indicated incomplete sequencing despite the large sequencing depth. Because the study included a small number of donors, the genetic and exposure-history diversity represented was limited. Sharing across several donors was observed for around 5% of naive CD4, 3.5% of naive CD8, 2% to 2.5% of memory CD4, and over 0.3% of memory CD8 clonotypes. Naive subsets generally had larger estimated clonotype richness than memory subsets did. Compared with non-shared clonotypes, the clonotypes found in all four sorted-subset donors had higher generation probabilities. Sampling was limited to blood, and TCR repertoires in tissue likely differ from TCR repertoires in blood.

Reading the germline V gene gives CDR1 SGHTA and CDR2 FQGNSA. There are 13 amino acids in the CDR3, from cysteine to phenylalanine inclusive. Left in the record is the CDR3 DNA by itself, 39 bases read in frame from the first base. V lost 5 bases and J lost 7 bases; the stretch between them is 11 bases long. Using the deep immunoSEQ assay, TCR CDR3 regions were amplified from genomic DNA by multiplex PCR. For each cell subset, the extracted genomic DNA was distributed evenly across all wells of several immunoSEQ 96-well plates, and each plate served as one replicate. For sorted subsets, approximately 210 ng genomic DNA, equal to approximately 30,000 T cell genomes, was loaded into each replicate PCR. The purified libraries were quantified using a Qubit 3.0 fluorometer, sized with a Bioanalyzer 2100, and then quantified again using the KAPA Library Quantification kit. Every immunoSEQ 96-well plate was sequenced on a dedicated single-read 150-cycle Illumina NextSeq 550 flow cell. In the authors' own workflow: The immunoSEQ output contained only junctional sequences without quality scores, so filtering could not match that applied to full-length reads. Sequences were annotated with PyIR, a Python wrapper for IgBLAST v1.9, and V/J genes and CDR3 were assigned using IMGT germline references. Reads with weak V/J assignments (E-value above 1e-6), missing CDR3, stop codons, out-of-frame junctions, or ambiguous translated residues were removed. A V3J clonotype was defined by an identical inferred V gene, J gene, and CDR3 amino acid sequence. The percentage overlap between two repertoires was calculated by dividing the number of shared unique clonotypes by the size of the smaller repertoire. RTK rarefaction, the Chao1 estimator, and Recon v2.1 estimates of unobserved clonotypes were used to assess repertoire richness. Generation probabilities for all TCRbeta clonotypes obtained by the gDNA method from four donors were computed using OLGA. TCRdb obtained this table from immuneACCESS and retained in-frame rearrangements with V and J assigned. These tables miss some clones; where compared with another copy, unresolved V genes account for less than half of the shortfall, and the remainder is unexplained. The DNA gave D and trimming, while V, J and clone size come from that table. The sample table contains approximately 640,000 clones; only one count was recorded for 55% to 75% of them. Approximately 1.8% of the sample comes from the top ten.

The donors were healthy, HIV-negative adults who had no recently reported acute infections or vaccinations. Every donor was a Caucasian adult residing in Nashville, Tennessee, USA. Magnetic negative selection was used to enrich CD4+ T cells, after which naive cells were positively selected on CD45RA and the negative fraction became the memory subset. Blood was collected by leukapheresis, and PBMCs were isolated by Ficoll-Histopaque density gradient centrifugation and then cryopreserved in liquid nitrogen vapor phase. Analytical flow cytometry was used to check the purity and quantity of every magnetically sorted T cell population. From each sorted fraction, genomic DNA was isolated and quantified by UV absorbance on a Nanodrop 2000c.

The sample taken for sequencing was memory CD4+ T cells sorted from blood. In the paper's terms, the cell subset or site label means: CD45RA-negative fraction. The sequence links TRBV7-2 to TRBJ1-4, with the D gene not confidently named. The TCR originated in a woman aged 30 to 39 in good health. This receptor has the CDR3 CASSRILREKLFF. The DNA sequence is TGTGCCAGCAGCCGGATATTGCGTGAAAAACTGTTTTTT. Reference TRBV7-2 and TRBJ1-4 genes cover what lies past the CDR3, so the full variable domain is GAGVSQSPSNKVTEKGKDVELRCDPISGHTALYWYRQSLGQGLEFLIYFQGNSAPDKSGLPSDRFSAERTGGSVSTLTIQRTQQEDSAVYLCASSRILREKLFFGSGTQLSVL.